The source of this TCR beta chain is a study of shared clonotypes between healthy human individuals. Genomic DNA from each subset was divided evenly over several immunoSEQ plates. Measured with immunoSEQ multiplex PCR; TCRdb has only the in-frame clones, and not every one. The sample gives a few million clones, around 92% of which show up once; approximately 0.4% is in the top ten. The receptor was derived from a man aged 18 to 30 in good health. Some clones in this sample may be carry-over from other donors' samples. Specimen: naive CD4+ T cells from PBMCs. Indicated subset: CD45RA+ positively selected.

CDR3 in amino acids: CAISEGVPPKNEQFF. CDR3 sequence (DNA): TGTGCCATCAGTGAGGGGGTGCCCCCCAAGAATGAGCAGTTCTTC. This chain joins TRBV10-3 and TRBJ2-1; no reliable D call. This CDR3 spans 15 amino acids. V was clipped by 2 bases and J by 7 bases, with 15 bases between them. The germline CDR1 and CDR2 sequences are ENHRY and SYGVKD.